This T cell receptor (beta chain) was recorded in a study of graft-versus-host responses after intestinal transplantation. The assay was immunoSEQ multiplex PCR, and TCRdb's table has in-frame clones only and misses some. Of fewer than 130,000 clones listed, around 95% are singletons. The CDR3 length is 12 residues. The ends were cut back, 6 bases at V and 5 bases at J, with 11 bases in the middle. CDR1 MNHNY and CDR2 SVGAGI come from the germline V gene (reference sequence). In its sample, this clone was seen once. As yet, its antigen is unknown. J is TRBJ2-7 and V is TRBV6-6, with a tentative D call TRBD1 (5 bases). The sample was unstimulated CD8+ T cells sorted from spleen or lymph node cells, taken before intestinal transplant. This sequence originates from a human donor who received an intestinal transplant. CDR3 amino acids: CASRDIIHEQYF. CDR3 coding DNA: TGTGCCAGCAGGGACATTATTCACGAGCAGTACTTC.